This TCR beta chain emerged from a study of blood T cell repertoires in COVID-19. At the level of the study: Acute-phase and convalescent COVID-19 samples originated in the United States, Italy and Spain. T cells, B-cell-depleted T cells, or PBMCs provided the cDNA or gDNA that served as material.

Per the original methods: Cell counts per sample came from amplifying reference gene primers. Generated by immunoSEQ multiplex PCR, the TCRdb table keeps only in-frame clones and is missing some. The V and J calls and clone size are taken from that table; D and trimming were inferred from the DNA. The sample contains about 230,000 clones, around 80% of which appear only once. The J segment lost 4 bases and the V segment lost 4 bases, leaving 11 bases of the junction unmatched. CDR3 length equals 17 residues. From germline, CDR1 is LNHDA and CDR2 SQIVND (reference sequence). The chain couples TRBV19 to TRBJ2-3; 10 nucleotides match TRBD2. Input material: peripheral blood. This clonotype originated in a man aged 40-49 years with active or convalescent COVID-19. As DNA, the CDR3 is TGTGCCAGTAGTAAGAGCGGGGGGGGAGTGTACGCAGATACGCAGTATTTT. This gives the protein CASSKSGGGVYADTQYF.